A single sample gave rise to the 2 T cell receptor beta chains below, sequenced in a study of cytomegalovirus exposure and HLA in healthy donors. The PCR had 60 Vbeta and 13 Jbeta primers. Repertoires were generated with immunoSEQ multiplex PCR, while TCRdb's copy carries only in-frame clones and drops some. The sample records 150,000 to 200,000 clones, around nine tenths being singletons. Source material: PBMCs. These receptors were taken from a woman in her late teens or twenties in good health and CMV-seronegative.

J is TRBJ2-1 and V is TRBV5-6; the match to TRBD1 covers 11 bases. CDR3 length: 16 residues. Unmatched junction bases numbered 7, after V lost 3 bases and J lost 5 bases. The germline V gene has CDR1 SGHDT and CDR2 YYEEEE. CDR3 sequence reads: CASSSDRGLPNNEQFF. The CDR3 DNA sequence: TGTGCCAGCAGCTCGGACAGGGGGCTACCTAACAATGAGCAGTTCTTC.

This sequence joins TRBV19 and TRBJ2-5, with TRBD2 identical over 7 bases. From germline, CDR1 is LNHDA and CDR2 SQIVND (reference sequence). The CDR3 totals 12 residues. The V segment lost 6 bases and the J segment 4 bases; nucleotides outside the gene matches: 2. CDR3 bases: TGTGCCAGTAGCGGGGAGGGAGAGACCCAGTACTTC. It encodes CASSGEGETQYF.